This TCR beta chain was captured by sequencing in a study of T cell responses to AZD1222 COVID-19 vaccine. Study-wide results and limits: An increase in Spike-specific TCR breadth and depth was observed after two AZD1222 doses. The study sampled repertoires only after the peak T cell response.

This clone has just a few counts. Its antigen remains unidentified. CDR1 SGHNT and CDR2 YYREEE come from the germline V gene (reference sequence). V trimming: 9 bases; J trimming: 4 bases; junction bases outside the gene matches: 4. The CDR3 consists of 13 residues. Measured with immunoSEQ multiplex PCR; TCRdb has only the in-frame clones, and not every one. The sample holds 100,000 or so clones, 70% to 90% seen once. The TCR originated in an adult in good health. This specimen consisted of peripheral blood, obtained on day 0 of AZD1222 vaccination. The genes are TRBV5-4 and TRBJ2-1; 10 nucleotides agree with TRBD1. CDR3 region: CAMTGGSYNEQFF. The CDR3 nucleotides read TGTGCCATGACAGGGGGCTCGTACAATGAGCAGTTCTTC. Full variable domain (remainder filled in from reference TRBV5-4 and TRBJ2-1): ETGVTQSPTHLIKTRGQQVTLRCSSQSGHNTVSWYQQALGQGPQFIFQYYREEENGRGNFPPRFSGLQFPNYSSELNVNALELDDSALYLCAMTGGSYNEQFFGPGTRLTVL.